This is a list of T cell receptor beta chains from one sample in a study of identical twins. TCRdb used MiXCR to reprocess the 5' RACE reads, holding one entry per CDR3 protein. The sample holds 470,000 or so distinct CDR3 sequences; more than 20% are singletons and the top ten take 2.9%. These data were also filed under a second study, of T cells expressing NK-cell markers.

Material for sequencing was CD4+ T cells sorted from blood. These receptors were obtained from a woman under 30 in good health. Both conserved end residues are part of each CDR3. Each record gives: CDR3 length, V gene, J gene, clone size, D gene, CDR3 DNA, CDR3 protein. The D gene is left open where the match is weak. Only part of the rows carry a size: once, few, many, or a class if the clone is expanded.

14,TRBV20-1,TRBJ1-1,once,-,TGCAGCGCTATGGCAGGGAGTATGAACACTGAAGCTTTCTTT,CSAMAGSMNTEAFF
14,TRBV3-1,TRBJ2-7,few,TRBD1,TGTGCCAGCAGCCCTAGGGACAGGGGCGGCGAGCAGTACTTC,CASSPRDRGGEQYF
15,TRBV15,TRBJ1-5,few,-,TGTGCCACCAGCAGAGATAATGGGGGGGTTCAGCCCCAGCATTTT,CATSRDNGGVQPQHF
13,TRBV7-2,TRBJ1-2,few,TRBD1,TGTGCCAGCAGAAGGACAGGGGCCTATGGCTACACCTTC,CASRRTGAYGYTF
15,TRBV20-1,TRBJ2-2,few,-,TGCAGTGCTCCGTGGGCGGGTTCGAACACCGGGGAGCTGTTTTTT,CSAPWAGSNTGELFF
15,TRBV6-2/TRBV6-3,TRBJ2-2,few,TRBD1,TGTGCCAGCAGTAACAGGGGGCTAGGTACCGGGGAGCTGTTTTTT,CASSNRGLGTGELFF
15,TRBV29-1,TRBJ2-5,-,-,TGCAGCGTTGGATGGGGGGTCCGGTACCAAGAGACCCAGTACTTC,CSVGWGVRYQETQYF
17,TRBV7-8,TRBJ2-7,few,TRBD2,TGTGCCAGCAGCTTAGGTGGGACTAGCGGTATCTCCTACGAGCAGTACTTC,CASSLGGTSGISYEQYF
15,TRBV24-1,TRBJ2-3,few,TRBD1,TGTGCCACCAGTGCGGGACAGGGTGTTACAGATACGCAGTATTTT,CATSAGQGVTDTQYF
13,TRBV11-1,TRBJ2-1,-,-,TGTGCCAGCCACGGGGGTTCCTACAATGAGCAGTTCTTC,CASHGGSYNEQFF
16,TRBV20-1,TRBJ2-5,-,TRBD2,TGCAGTGCCAACCGGAGGACTAGCGTATACCAAGAGACCCAGTACTTC,CSANRRTSVYQETQYF
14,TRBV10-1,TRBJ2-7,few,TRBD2,TGCGCCAGCAGTTTTTGGCAGGGAGGGTACGAGCAGTACTTC,CASSFWQGGYEQYF
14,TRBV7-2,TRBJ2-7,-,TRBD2,TGTGCCAGCAGCTTAGTACTAGCGGATTACGAGCAGTACTTC,CASSLVLADYEQYF
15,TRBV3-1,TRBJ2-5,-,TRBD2,TGTGCCAGCAGGGGAGGGGCCTCATACCAAGTCACCCAGTACTTC,CASRGGASYQVTQYF
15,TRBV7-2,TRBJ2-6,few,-,TGTGCCAGCAGCTTTTGGGGGCCCGGGGCCAACGTCCTGACTTTC,CASSFWGPGANVLTF
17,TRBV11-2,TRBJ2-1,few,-,TGTGCCAGCAGCTTAGGCTCCGGGACCACCTTCCTCAATGAGCAGTTCTTC,CASSLGSGTTFLNEQFF
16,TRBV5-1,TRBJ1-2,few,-,TGCGCCAGCAGCTTGGAGGGGAGACCAATTAACTATGGCTACACCTTC,CASSLEGRPINYGYTF
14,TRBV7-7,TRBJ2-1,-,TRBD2,TGTGCCAGCAGCCCCCTAGCGGGAAGGGGTGAGCAGTTCTTC,CASSPLAGRGEQFF
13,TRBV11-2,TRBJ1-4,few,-,TGTGCCAGCAGCTTGATAGGGGGTGAAAAACTGTTTTTT,CASSLIGGEKLFF
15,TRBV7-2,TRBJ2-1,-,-,TGTGCCAGCAGCTTAAAAGGGCCGGGTTACAATGAGCAGTTCTTC,CASSLKGPGYNEQFF
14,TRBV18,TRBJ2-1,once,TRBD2,TGTGCCAGCTCACCCGGACTAGCGATCGGTGAGCAGTTCTTC,CASSPGLAIGEQFF
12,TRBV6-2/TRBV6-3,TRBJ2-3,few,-,TGTGCCAGCCGTACAAGCACAGATACGCAGTATTTT,CASRTSTDTQYF
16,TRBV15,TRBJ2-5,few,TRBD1,TGTGCCACCAGCAGAGATACGACAGGGGGAGGAGAGACCCAGTACTTC,CATSRDTTGGGETQYF
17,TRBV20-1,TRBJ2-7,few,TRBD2,TGCAGTGCTCCTTCACCGGGACTAGCGGGAGGTTCCCACGAGCAGTACTTC,CSAPSPGLAGGSHEQYF
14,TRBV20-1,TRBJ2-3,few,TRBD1,TGCAGTGCTATCAGGGGGCGCGGAGTGGATACGCAGTATTTT,CSAIRGRGVDTQYF
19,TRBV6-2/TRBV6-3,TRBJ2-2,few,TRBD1,TGTGCCAGTATCCGCAGGGGGCGCGTGGGACTTAATAACACCGGGGAGCTGTTTTTT,CASIRRGRVGLNNTGELFF
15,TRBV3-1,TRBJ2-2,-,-,TGTGCCAGCAGACCCGACAGCCATGGCACCGGGGAGCTGTTTTTT,CASRPDSHGTGELFF
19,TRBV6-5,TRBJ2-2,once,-,TGTGCCAGCAGTTACTCGATGGGCCCACGAACCCGGAACACCGGGGAGCTGTTTTTT,CASSYSMGPRTRNTGELFF
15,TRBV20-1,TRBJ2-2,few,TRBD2,TGCAGTGCTCAGGGACTAGCGGGGGGCACCGGGGAGCTGTTTTTT,CSAQGLAGGTGELFF
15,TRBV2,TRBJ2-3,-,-,TGTGCCAGCAGTGGCTCTGTAGTCTCGGCCGATACGCAGTATTTT,CASSGSVVSADTQYF
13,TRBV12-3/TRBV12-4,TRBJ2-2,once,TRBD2,TGTGCCAGCGGCCGGGGAGGGACCGGGGAGCTGTTTTTT,CASGRGGTGELFF
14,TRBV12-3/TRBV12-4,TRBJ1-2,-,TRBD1,TGTGCCAGCAGCACCACAGGGGGCTGGGGTGGCTACACCTTC,CASSTTGGWGGYTF
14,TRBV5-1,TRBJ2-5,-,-,TGCGCCAGCAGCTTGGCGTGGGGGGACGAGACCCAGTACTTC,CASSLAWGDETQYF
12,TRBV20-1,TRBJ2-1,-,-,TGCAGTGCTAAGGAGAACCACAATGAGCAGTTCTTC,CSAKENHNEQFF
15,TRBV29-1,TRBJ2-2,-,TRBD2,TGCAGCGTTGCCCGGGCGGGAGCGAACACCGGGGAGCTGTTTTTT,CSVARAGANTGELFF
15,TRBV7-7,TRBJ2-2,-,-,TGTGCTAGCAGCCCCCGGGGTGTGGACACCGGGGAGCTGTTTTTT,CASSPRGVDTGELFF
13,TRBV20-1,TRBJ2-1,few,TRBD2,TGCAGTTCACCGCTAGCGGCTAGGAATGAGCAGTTCTTC,CSSPLAARNEQFF
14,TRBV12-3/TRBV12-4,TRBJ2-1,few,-,TGTGCCAGCAGCTCCCGGAGCGGAGACAATGAGCAGTTCTTC,CASSSRSGDNEQFF
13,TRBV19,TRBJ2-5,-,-,TGTGCCAGTAGTTCCGACCACCAAGAGACCCAGTACTTC,CASSSDHQETQYF
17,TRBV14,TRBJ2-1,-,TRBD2,TGTGCCAGCAGCCAATCACTTTCTAGCGGAGGTTACAATGAGCAGTTCTTC,CASSQSLSSGGYNEQFF
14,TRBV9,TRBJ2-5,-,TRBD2,TGTGCCAGCAGCGTCGGGACTAGCTACGAGACCCAGTACTTC,CASSVGTSYETQYF
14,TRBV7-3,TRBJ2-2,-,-,TGTGCCAGCAGCTTATCTGGGACCACCGGGGAGCTGTTTTTT,CASSLSGTTGELFF
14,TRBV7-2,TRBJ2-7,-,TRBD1,TGTGCCAGCAGCATTGGGACAGGGGACTACGAGCAGTACTTC,CASSIGTGDYEQYF
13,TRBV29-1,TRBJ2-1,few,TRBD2,TGCAGCGTCTCGAGCGGGAGCTACAATGAGCAGTTCTTC,CSVSSGSYNEQFF
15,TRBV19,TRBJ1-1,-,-,TGTGCCAGTAGTCCACGGGGAGCAGTGAACACTGAAGCTTTCTTT,CASSPRGAVNTEAFF
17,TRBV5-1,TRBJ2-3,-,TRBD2,TGCGCCAGCAGCTGGGGGACTAGCGGGAGTGTAGCAGATACGCAGTATTTT,CASSWGTSGSVADTQYF
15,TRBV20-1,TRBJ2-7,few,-,TGCAGTGCCTTACCTGGCGGGGATTTTTCCTACGAGCAGTACTTC,CSALPGGDFSYEQYF
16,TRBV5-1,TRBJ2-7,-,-,TGCGCCAGCATCCTTCTGTGGAGGGTTGAGGTCTACGAGCAGTACTTC,CASILLWRVEVYEQYF
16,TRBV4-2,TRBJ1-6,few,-,TGTGCCAGCAGCCAAGATCTGGTCGAGGGGAATTCACCCCTCCACTTT,CASSQDLVEGNSPLHF
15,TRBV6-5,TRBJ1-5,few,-,TGTGCCAGCAGTTACTCGTCAGGGAAAGGTCAGCCCCAGCATTTT,CASSYSSGKGQPQHF
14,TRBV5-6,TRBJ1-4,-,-,TGTGCCAGCAGCTCCAGGGGTTGGGGTGAAAAACTGTTTTTT,CASSSRGWGEKLFF
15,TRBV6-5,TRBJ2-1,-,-,TGTGCCAGCAGTTATAGAGCAGGGGGGCTCAATGAGCAGTTCTTC,CASSYRAGGLNEQFF
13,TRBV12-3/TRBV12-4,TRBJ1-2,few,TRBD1,TGTGCCAGCAGTGCGACAGGGGGCTATGGCTACACCTTC,CASSATGGYGYTF
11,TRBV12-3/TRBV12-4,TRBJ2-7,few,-,TGTGCCAGCAGTTTGGATGGCAAGCAGTACTTC,CASSLDGKQYF